The 25 T cell receptor beta chains presented below share a single source sample, sequenced in a study of blood T cell repertoires in COVID-19. TCRdb keeps only in-frame clones here, not all; method: immunoSEQ multiplex PCR. Here the sample spans 340,000 or so clones, about 86% being singletons. The sequencing sample was made of peripheral blood. The receptors were gathered from a man aged 25 to 40 with active or convalescent COVID-19.

The V call is TRBV7-6, the J call TRBJ1-2; 8 bases agree with TRBD1. The V and J ends lost 5 bases and 8 bases, in that order; junction bases with no gene match: 16. Germline V gene lookup returns CDR1 SGHVS and CDR2 FNYEAQ. There are 16 residues in the CDR3. The CDR3 bases are TGTGCCAGCAGCCCTCGGACAGGGCCCAAGGGCTTGGGCTACACCTTC. Protein: CASSPRTGPKGLGYTF. Combining the CDR3 with reference TRBV7-6 and TRBJ1-2 gives the whole variable domain GAGVSQSPRYKVTKRGQDVALRCDPISGHVSLYWYRQALGQGPEFLTYFNYEAQQDKSGLPNDRFSAERPEGSISTLTIQRTEQRDSAMYRCASSPRTGPKGLGYTFGSGTRLTVV.

This chain connects TRBV4-2 to TRBJ2-1; TRBD1 aligns across 7 bases. The CDR3 has 14 residues. Losses at the gene ends were 2 bases for V and 7 bases for J; bases not matched to a gene: 5. Germline V lookup: CDR1 LGHNA, CDR2 YNFKEQ. In nucleotides, the CDR3 is TGTGCCAGCAGCCAACGACAGGGTCAGAATGAGCAGTTCTTC. It codes for CASSQRQGQNEQFF.

This clone appeared a single time. The chain combines TRBV5-1 with TRBJ2-7; unclear D gene. The CDR3 is 13 residues long. V was shortened by 4 bases and J by 5 bases, with 13 bases between the two germline ends. Germline loops: CDR1 SGHRS, CDR2 YFSETQ. DNA for the CDR3: TGCGCCAGCAGCCCCGGTGGCGGTGACGAGCAGTACTTC. Protein product: CASSPGGGDEQYF.

The chain recombines TRBV5-1 with TRBJ2-2; perhaps TRBD1 as D (5 bases). This CDR3 is built from 15 residues. V was cut by 2 bases and J by 5 bases, with 13 bases left in between. Germline V gives CDR1 SGHRS, CDR2 YFSETQ. Here the CDR3 reads CASSFPRERTGELFF. CDR3 DNA sequence: TGCGCCAGCAGCTTTCCCAGGGAAAGGACCGGGGAGCTGTTTTTT.

The chain employs TRBV29-1 and TRBJ2-7, with 10 nucleotides matching TRBD1. CDR1 is SQVTM and CDR2 is ANQGSEA in the germline V gene. The CDR3 sequence is 15 residues long. Losses at the gene ends were 1 base for V and 5 bases for J; bases not matched to a gene: 8. CDR3 region: CSVEVSGTGVDEQYF. CDR3 DNA: TGCAGCGTTGAAGTTTCGGGGACAGGGGTAGACGAGCAGTACTTC.

This clone was seen a few times. The chain employs TRBV15 and TRBJ2-1; unclear D gene. Germline CDR1 and CDR2: LNHNV and YYDKDF (reference sequence). V was cut by 2 bases and J by 10 bases, with 12 bases left in between. The CDR3 runs 13 residues. CDR3 amino acids: CATSRRPYQEQFF. CDR3 sequence (DNA): TGTGCCACCAGCAGACGCCCATACCAGGAGCAGTTCTTC.

The chain combines TRBV4-2 with TRBJ2-1; 12 bases line up with TRBD1. This CDR3 is built from 14 residues. J was trimmed by 9 bases and V by 4 bases; bases with no gene match: 4. The germline V gene has CDR1 LGHNA and CDR2 YNFKEQ. CDR3 sequence (DNA): TGTGCCAGCAGCCGGGACAGGGGGCAGGGTGAGCAGTTCTTC. Translation gives CASSRDRGQGEQFF.

The chain links TRBV5-1 to TRBJ2-1, with TRBD2 matching over 8 bases. Germline V gene lookup returns CDR1 SGHRS and CDR2 YFSETQ. The CDR3 is made up of 14 amino acids. V gave up 5 bases and J gave up 8 bases; unmatched junction bases: 9. The CDR3 region has the DNA TGCGCCAGCAGTCACGGGAGGGCCAGGGATGAGCAGTTCTTC. It yields the protein CASSHGRARDEQFF.

The chain carries TRBV4-1 and TRBJ2-7; tentative D call: TRBD2 (6 bases). Germline V lookup: CDR1 MGHRA, CDR2 YSYEKL. V dropped 3 bases and J dropped 6 bases, with 12 bases sitting between them. CDR3 length: 13 amino acids. The CDR3 DNA reads as TGCGCCAGCAGCCACGGGAGAACGGGCGAGCAGTACTTC. Translating gives CASSHGRTGEQYF.

This clone has only one observation. The chain links TRBV11-2 to TRBJ1-4, with TRBD1 as a possible D gene (5 bases). This CDR3 is 15 amino acids long. Germline V CDR1 and CDR2: SGHAT, FQNNGV. Trimming cost V 5 bases and J 8 bases, with 18 bases left between them. DNA for the CDR3: TGTGCCAGCAGCCCGGGGGGGAGGCGAGGGGAAAAACTGTTTTTT. Its protein product is CASSPGGRRGEKLFF.

V is TRBV4-1 and J is TRBJ1-2; D is unresolved. Germline-derived CDR1 and CDR2 are MGHRA and YSYEKL. The ends were cut back, 0 bases at V and 8 bases at J, with 16 bases in the middle. The CDR3 contains 15 residues. The CDR3 region has the DNA TGCGCCAGCAGCCAAGATAGCGGCTCACGAGGGGGCTACACCTTC. Amino acids: CASSQDSGSRGGYTF.

Note on this clone: A clone one base away is much larger, so this may be a read error. The chain employs TRBV6-5 and TRBJ1-1, with TRBD1 as a possible D gene (6 bases). Per germline, CDR1 MNHEY and CDR2 SVGAGI. The CDR3 spans 13 residues. V was trimmed by 6 bases and J by 1 base, leaving 9 bases between them. CDR3 DNA sequence: TGTGCCAGCAGCGTACAGGGGAACACTGAAGCTTTCTTT. It codes for CASSVQGNTEAFF.

This clone was seen many times. The CDR3 DNA is TGCGCCAGCAGCCAAGTTTTTTCTCGGCTCTACAGGGAGGGCTACACCTTC. Protein sequence: CASSQVFSRLYREGYTF. The V gene is TRBV4-1, the J gene TRBJ1-2, with D tentatively TRBD1 (6 bases). Looked up from germline, CDR1 is MGHRA and CDR2 is YSYEKL. V lost 1 base and J 8 bases, leaving 23 bases between the germline ends. This CDR3 has 17 amino acids.

V and J are TRBV6-1 and TRBJ2-7, with 8 bases aligning to TRBD2. The CDR3 loop spans 15 amino acids. Germline values: CDR1 MNHNS, CDR2 SASEGT. Trimming at V came to 2 bases and at J to 7 bases, leaving 10 bases not matched to a gene. The CDR3 is CASSEITGGGEEQYF. The CDR3 nucleotides are TGTGCCAGCAGTGAAATAACCGGGGGGGGTGAGGAGCAGTACTTC.

This clone was picked up a small number of times. The chain is built from TRBV10-3 and TRBJ1-5; TRBD1 aligns across 7 bases. CDR1 ENHRY and CDR2 SYGVKD come from the germline V gene. After removal of 10 bases from V and 1 base from J, the junction contained 7 bases not matched to a gene. The CDR3 is 14 residues long. The CDR3 DNA sequence: TGTGCCACGGTACAGGGGCTCAGCAATCAGCCCCAGCATTTT. Amino acid sequence: CATVQGLSNQPQHF.

The chain couples TRBV6-5 to TRBJ2-7, with 7 bases lining up with TRBD1. After removal of 6 bases from V and 6 bases from J, the junction contained 11 bases not matched to a gene. CDR1 is MNHEY and CDR2 is SVGAGI in the germline V gene. This CDR3 contains 14 residues. This CDR3 is CASRRGQLMREQYF. CDR3 DNA: TGTGCCAGCAGACGGGGACAGCTTATGCGCGAGCAGTACTTC.

This clone appeared a single time. In nucleotides, the CDR3 is TGTGCCAGCAGCTTAGAGATCGTCGGCTCCTACGAGCAGTACTTC. Amino acids: CASSLEIVGSYEQYF. The rearrangement uses TRBV7-2 and TRBJ2-7; no firm D call. Between the trimmed V and J ends, which lost 1 base and 0 bases, there was a span of 10 bases. Germline lookup yields CDR1 SGHTA and CDR2 FQGNSA. The CDR3 loop spans 15 amino acids.

The chain links TRBV2 to TRBJ2-1; 7 nucleotides line up with TRBD2. The CDR3 runs 14 residues. Per the germline V gene, CDR1 is SNHLY and CDR2 is FYNNEI. V lost 8 bases, J lost 5 bases, and 9 bases stayed unmatched. The CDR3 sequence: CASRGLRSDNEQFF. In DNA form, the CDR3 reads TGTGCCAGCCGGGGACTACGGTCCGACAATGAGCAGTTCTTC.

The chain combines TRBV5-1 with TRBJ2-2; 7 bases align to TRBD2. The CDR3 length is 15 residues. Per germline, CDR1 SGHRS and CDR2 YFSETQ. V lost 0 bases and J lost 4; bases outside the gene matches: 3. The CDR3 sequence: CASSLVLAATGELFF. The CDR3 DNA reads as TGCGCCAGCAGCTTGGTTCTAGCGGCCACCGGGGAGCTGTTTTTT.

V gene TRBV30 combines with J gene TRBJ1-5; TRBD1 matches at 8 bases. Germline V gene sequence: CDR1 GTSNPN, CDR2 SVGIG (reference sequence). The length of the CDR3 is 15 residues. V lost 1 base, J lost 2 bases, and 4 bases stayed unmatched. The chain's CDR3 is CAWSATGAGNQPQHF. The CDR3 nucleotides are TGTGCCTGGAGTGCGACAGGGGCAGGCAATCAGCCCCAGCATTTT.

The chain couples TRBV24-1 to TRBJ2-3; weak D call: TRBD2 (6 bases). The germline V and J ends were trimmed by 9 bases and 6 bases, with 6 bases remaining between them. CDR3 length: 10 amino acids. Germline-derived CDR1 and CDR2 are KGHDR and SFDVKD. For the CDR3, the DNA is TGTGCCACCGGAGGGGATACGCAGTATTTT. It codes for CATGGDTQYF.

The CDR3 reads CGSGAYNEQFF. For the CDR3, the DNA is TGCGGTTCCGGAGCCTACAATGAGCAGTTCTTC. The chain links TRBV20-1 to TRBJ2-1; D remains unclear. Germline assignment: CDR1 DFQATT and CDR2 SNEGSKA (reference sequence). There are 11 residues in the CDR3.

CDR3 region: CASSQASSQAIEQYF. As DNA, the CDR3 is TGTGCCAGCAGCCAAGCGAGCTCCCAAGCGATCGAGCAGTACTTC. V is TRBV4-2 and J is TRBJ2-7; D not resolved. The CDR3 consists of 15 residues. Germline CDR1 LGHNA, CDR2 YNFKEQ. Trimming removed 1 base at V and 6 bases at J, with 16 bases between.

V gene TRBV12-3 or TRBV12-4 combines with J gene TRBJ1-1; possible D gene TRBD1, 5 bases. The CDR3 consists of 12 residues. V lost 4 bases and J lost 7, with 10 bases in between. The CDR3, as DNA: TGTGCCAGCAGTTATCGACAGTTTGAAGCTTTCTTT. Translation: CASSYRQFEAFF.

Points on this clone: This specimen includes other DNA sequences encoding the same CDR3. The chain links TRBV12-3 or TRBV12-4 to TRBJ2-2; D remains unclear. The CDR3 is 12 amino acids. V was trimmed by 5 bases and J by 1 base, leaving 2 bases between them. Here the CDR3 DNA reads TGTGCCAGCAGTCTGAACACCGGGGAGCTGTTTTTT. Its translation is CASSLNTGELFF.